This T cell receptor (beta chain) emerged from a study of identical twins. Concerning this clonotype itself: Its antigen is unknown.

CDR3 length: 15 residues. Germline-derived CDR1 and CDR2 are SEHNR and FQNEAQ (reference sequence). V shed 5 bases, J shed 2 bases, and the junction held 6 bases outside the gene matches. Healthy Caucasians provided all donations. Study-level results: Cord blood beta clonotypes present at high abundance carried fewer insertions; no such pattern appeared in memory repertoires.

With template switching, a universal primer site was added, and the cDNA carried unique molecular identifiers. TCRdb reprocessed the 5' RACE reads via MiXCR and lists one record per CDR3 protein. The sample shows 450,000 or so distinct CDR3 sequences, 13% to 15% of them seen only once. This sample was also put to use in a study of yellow fever vaccine responses in identical twins.

The sequencing input was CD4+ T cells sorted from blood. This sequence was found in a young woman in good health. This sequence joins TRBV7-9 and TRBJ2-3, with 8 bases lining up with TRBD1. In nucleotides, the CDR3 is TGTGCCAGCAGCCTGGGACAGGCGACCACAGATACGCAGTATTTT. Its translation is CASSLGQATTDTQYF.